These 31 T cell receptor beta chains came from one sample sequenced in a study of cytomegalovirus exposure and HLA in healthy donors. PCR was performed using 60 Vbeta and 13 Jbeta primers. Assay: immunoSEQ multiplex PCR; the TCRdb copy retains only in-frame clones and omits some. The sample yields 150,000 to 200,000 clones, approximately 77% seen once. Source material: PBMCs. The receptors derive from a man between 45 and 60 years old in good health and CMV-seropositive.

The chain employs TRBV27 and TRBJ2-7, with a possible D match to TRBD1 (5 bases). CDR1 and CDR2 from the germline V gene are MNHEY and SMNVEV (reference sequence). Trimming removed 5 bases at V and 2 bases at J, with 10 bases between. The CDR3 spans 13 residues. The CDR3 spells CASSLQDPYEQYF. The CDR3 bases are TGTGCCAGCAGTCTACAGGACCCCTACGAGCAGTACTTC.

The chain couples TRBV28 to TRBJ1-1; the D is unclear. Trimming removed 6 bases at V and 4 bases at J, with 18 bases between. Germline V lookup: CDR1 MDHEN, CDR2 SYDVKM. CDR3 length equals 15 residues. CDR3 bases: TGTGCCAGCAGGCCCGGAGGGCAGGTGCTCACTGAAGCTTTCTTT. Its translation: CASRPGGQVLTEAFF.

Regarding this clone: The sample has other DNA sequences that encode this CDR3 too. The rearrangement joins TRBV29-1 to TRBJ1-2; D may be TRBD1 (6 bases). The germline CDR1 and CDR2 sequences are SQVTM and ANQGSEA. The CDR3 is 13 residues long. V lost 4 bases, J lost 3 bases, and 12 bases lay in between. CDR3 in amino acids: CSVVSPGDYGYTF. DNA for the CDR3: TGCAGCGTTGTTAGCCCAGGGGACTATGGCTACACCTTC.

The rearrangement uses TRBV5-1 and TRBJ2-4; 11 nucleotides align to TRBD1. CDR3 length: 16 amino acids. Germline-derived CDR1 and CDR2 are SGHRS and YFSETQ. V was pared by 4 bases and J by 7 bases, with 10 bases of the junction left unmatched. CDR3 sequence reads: CASSLLDRGRSNIQYF. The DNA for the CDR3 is TGCGCCAGCAGCCTCCTGGACAGGGGGCGCTCGAACATTCAGTACTTC.

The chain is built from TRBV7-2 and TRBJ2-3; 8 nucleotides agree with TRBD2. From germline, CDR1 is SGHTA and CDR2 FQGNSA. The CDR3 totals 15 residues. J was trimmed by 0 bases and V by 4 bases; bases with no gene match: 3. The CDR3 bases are TGTGCCAGCAGCTATAGCGGGGCTAGCACAGATACGCAGTATTTT. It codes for CASSYSGASTDTQYF.

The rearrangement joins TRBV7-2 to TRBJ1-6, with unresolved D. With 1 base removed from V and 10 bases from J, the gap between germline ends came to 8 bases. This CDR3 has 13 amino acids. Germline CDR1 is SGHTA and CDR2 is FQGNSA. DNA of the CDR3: TGTGCCAGCAGCTTAGATGGGAGGTCACCCCTCCACTTT. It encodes CASSLDGRSPLHF.

CDR3 bases: TGTGCCAGCAGCTTGGAGGGGTATAAGCAGTATTTT. Translating it yields CASSLEGYKQYF. The genes are TRBV5-6 and TRBJ2-3, with D perhaps matching TRBD1 (5 bases). V was trimmed by 0 bases and J by 11 bases, leaving 10 bases between them. CDR1 is SGHDT and CDR2 is YYEEEE in the germline V gene. There are 12 residues in the CDR3.

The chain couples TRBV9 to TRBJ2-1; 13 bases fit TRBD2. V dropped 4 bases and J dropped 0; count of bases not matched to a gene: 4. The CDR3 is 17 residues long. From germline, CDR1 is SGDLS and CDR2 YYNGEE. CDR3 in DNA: TGTGCCAGCAGCTCCACTAGCGGGGGGGCCTCCTACAATGAGCAGTTCTTC. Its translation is CASSSTSGGASYNEQFF.

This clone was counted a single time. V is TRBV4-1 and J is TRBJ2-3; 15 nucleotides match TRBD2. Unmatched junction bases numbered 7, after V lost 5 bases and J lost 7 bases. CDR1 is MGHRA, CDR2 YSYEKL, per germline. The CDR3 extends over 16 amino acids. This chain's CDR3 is CASSEGTSGGRNTQYF. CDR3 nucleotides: TGCGCCAGCAGCGAAGGGACTAGCGGGGGGAGGAATACGCAGTATTTT.

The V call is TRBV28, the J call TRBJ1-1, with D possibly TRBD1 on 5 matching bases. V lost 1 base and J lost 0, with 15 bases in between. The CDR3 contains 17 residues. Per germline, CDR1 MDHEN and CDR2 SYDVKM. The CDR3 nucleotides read TGTGCCAGCAGTTTATTAGGGGCGTCACACATGAACACTGAAGCTTTCTTT. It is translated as CASSLLGASHMNTEAFF.

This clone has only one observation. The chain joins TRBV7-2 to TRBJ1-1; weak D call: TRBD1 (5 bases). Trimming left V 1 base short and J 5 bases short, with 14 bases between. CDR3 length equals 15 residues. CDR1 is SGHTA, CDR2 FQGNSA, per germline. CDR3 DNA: TGTGCCAGCAGCTTAGTTGCAGGGCGGATAACTGAAGCTTTCTTT. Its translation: CASSLVAGRITEAFF.

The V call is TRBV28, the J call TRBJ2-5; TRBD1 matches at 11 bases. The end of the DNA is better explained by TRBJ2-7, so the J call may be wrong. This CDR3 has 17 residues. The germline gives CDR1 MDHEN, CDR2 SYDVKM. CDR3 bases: TGTGCCAGCAGTTTAATCAGTCGGACAGGGGGCCGGTACGAGCAGTACTTC. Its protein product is CASSLISRTGGRYEQYF.

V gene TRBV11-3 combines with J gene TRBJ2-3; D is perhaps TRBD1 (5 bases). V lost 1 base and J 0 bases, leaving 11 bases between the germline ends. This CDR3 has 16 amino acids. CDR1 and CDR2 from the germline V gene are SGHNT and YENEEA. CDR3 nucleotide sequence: TGTGCCAGCAGCTTAGTAACAGGACATAGCACAGATACGCAGTATTTT. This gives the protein CASSLVTGHSTDTQYF.

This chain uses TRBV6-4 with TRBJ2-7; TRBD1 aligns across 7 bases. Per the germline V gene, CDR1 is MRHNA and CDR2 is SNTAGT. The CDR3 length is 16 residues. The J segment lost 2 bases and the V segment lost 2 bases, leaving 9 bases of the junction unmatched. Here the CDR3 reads CASSDPLTGSPYEQYF. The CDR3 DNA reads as TGTGCCAGCAGTGACCCTTTGACAGGGAGCCCCTACGAGCAGTACTTC.

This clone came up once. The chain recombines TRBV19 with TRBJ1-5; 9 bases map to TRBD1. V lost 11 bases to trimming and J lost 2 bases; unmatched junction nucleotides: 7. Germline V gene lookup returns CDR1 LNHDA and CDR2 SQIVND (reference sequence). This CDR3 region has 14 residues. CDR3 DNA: TGTGCCGGACGGACAGGGGTTGGCAATCAGCCCCAGCATTTT. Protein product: CAGRTGVGNQPQHF.

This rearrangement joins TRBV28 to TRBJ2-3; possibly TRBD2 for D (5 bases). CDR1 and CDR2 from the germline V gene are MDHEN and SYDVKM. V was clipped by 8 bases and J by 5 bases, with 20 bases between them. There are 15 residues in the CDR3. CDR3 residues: CASGLPLVVRDTQYF. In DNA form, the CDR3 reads TGTGCCAGCGGACTCCCACTAGTGGTCAGAGATACGCAGTATTTT.

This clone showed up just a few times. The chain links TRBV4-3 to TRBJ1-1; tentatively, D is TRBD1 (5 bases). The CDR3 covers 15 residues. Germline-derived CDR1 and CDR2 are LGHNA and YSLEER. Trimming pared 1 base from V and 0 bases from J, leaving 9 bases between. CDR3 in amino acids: CASSQGVRVNTEAFF. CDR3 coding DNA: TGCGCCAGCAGCCAAGGTGTCAGGGTGAACACTGAAGCTTTCTTT.

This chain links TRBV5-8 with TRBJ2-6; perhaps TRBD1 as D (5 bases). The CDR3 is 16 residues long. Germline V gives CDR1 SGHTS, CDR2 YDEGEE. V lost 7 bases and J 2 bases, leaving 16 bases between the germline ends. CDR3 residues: CASDTTSTAGANVLTF. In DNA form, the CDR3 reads TGTGCCAGCGATACCACTTCGACAGCTGGGGCCAACGTCCTGACTTTC. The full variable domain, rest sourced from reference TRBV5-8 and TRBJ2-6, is EAGVTQSPTHLIKTRGQQATLRCSPISGHTSVYWYQQALGLGLQFLLWYDEGEERNRGNFPPRFSGRQFPNYSSELNVNALELEDSALYLCASDTTSTAGANVLTFGAGSRLTVL.

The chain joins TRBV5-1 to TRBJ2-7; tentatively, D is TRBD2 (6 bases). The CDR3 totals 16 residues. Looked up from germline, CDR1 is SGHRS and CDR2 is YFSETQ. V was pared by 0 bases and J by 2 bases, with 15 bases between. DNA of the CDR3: TGCGCCAGCAGCTTGGGGGACCCCCAGCGGGCCTACGAGCAGTACTTC. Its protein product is CASSLGDPQRAYEQYF.

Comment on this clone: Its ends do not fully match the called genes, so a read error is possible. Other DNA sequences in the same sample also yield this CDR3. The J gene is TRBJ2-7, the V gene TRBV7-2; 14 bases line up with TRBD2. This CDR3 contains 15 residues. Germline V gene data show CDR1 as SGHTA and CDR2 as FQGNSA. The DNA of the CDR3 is TGTGCCAGCAGCAACGCGGGACTAGCGGGAGAATCCGCGCACTTC. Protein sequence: CASSNAGLAGESAHF.

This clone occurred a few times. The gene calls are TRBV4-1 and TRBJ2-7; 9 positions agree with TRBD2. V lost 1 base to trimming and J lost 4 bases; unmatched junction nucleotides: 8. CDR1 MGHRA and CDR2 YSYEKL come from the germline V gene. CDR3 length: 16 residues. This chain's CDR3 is CASSQAQRGAVYEQYF. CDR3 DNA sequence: TGCGCCAGCAGCCAAGCTCAGCGGGGGGCCGTATACGAGCAGTACTTC.

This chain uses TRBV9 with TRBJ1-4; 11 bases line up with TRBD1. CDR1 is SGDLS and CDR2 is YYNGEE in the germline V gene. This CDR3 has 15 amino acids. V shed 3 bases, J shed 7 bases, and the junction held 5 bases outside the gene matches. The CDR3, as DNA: TGTGCCAGCAGCGCCGCCGGGACAGGGGGTGAAAAACTGTTTTTT. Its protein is CASSAAGTGGEKLFF.

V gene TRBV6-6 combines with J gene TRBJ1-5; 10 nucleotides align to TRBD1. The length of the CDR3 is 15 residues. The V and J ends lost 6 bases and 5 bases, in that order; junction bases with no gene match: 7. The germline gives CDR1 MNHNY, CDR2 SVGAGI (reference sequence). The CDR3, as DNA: TGTGCCAGCAGACGACAGGGGGCAGGGGATCAGCCCCAGCATTTT. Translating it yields CASRRQGAGDQPQHF.

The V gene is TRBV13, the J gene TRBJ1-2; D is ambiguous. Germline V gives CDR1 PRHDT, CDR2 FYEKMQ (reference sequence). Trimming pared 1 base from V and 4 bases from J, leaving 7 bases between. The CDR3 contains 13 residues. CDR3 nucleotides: TGTGCCAGCAGCTTAGAGGCAGGCTATGGCTACACCTTC. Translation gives CASSLEAGYGYTF.

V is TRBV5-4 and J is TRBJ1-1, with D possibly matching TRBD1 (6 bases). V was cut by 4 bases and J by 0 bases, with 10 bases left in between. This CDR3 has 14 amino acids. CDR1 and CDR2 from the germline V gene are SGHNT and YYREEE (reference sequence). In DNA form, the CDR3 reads TGTGCCAGCAGCGCCGGACAGTTGAACACTGAAGCTTTCTTT. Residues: CASSAGQLNTEAFF.

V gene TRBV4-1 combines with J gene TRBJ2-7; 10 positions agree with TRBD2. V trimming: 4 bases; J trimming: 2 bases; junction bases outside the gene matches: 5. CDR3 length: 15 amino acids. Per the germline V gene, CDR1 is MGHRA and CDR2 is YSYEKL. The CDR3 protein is CASSLGTSETYEQYF. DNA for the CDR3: TGCGCCAGCAGCCTTGGGACTAGCGAAACCTACGAGCAGTACTTC.

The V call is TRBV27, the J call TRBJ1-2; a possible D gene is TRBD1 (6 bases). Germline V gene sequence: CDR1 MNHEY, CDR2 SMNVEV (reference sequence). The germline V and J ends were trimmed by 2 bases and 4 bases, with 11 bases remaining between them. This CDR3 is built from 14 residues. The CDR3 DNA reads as TGTGCCAGCAGTTTAAGGCAGGGGCCCTATGGCTACACCTTC. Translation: CASSLRQGPYGYTF.

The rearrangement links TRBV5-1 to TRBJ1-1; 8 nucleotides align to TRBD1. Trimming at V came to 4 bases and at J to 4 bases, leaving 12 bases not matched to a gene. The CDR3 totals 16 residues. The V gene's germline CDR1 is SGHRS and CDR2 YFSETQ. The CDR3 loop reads CASSRTGPLQGTEAFF. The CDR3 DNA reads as TGCGCCAGCAGCAGGACAGGGCCCTTACAGGGCACTGAAGCTTTCTTT.

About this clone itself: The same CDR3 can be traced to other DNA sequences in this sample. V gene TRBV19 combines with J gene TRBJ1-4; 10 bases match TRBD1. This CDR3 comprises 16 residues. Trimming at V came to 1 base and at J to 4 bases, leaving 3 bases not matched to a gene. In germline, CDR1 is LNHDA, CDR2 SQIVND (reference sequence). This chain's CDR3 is CASSIVRTGGNEKLFF. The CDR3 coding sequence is TGTGCCAGTAGTATAGTGCGGACAGGGGGTAATGAAAAACTGTTTTTT.

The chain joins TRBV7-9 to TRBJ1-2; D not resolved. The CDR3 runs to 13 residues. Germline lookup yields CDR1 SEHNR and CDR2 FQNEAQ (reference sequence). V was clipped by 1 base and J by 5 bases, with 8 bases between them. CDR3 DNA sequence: TGTGCCAGCAGCTTAGAAGGGAGATATGGCTACACCTTC. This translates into CASSLEGRYGYTF.

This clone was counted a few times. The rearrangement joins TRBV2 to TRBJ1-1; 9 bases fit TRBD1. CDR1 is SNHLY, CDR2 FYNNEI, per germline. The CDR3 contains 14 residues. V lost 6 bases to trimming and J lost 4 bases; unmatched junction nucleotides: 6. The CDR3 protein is CASRETGGGTEAFF. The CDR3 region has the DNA TGTGCCAGCAGGGAAACAGGGGGCGGCACTGAAGCTTTCTTT.